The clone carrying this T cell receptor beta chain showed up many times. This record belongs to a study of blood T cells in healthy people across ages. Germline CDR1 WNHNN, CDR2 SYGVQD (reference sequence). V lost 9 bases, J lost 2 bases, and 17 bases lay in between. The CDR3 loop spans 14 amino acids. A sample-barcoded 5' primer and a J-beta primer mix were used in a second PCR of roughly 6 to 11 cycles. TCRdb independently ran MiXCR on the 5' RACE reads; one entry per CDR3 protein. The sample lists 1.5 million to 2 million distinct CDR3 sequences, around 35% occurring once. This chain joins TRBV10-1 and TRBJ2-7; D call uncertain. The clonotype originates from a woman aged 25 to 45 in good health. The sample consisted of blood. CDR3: CARCDLVTAYEQYF. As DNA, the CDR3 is TGCGCCAGGTGCGATTTGGTCACAGCCTACGAGCAGTACTTC.